This passage covers 21 T cell receptor beta chains from one sample sequenced in a study of shared clonotypes between healthy human individuals. The data were produced by immunoSEQ multiplex PCR, yet TCRdb's version contains in-frame clones alone and is incomplete. The data show under 1,100,000 clones, with approximately 80% seen just once and roughly 0.55% held by the top ten. The sequenced material came from memory CD4+ T cells from PBMCs. Specified subset: CD45RA-negative fraction. The receptors derive from a man in his late teens or twenties in good health. Some clones in this sample may be carry-over from other donors' samples.

Only one count was recorded for this clone. The CDR3, as DNA: TGTGCCACCAGCAGGCCTGGGGAGACAGGTGGAAACACCATATATTTT. This codes for CATSRPGETGGNTIYF. The J gene is TRBJ1-3, the V gene TRBV15, with a possible D match to TRBD1 (6 bases). The CDR3 is 16 residues long. CDR1 is LNHNV and CDR2 is YYDKDF in the germline V gene (reference sequence). Trimming took off 3 bases at V and 3 bases at J, with 15 bases between the two ends.

This clone has only one observation. This chain connects TRBV2 to TRBJ2-1, with TRBD2 matching over 7 bases. This CDR3 spans 13 amino acids. V lost 3 bases, J lost 9 bases, and 5 bases stayed unmatched. The germline CDR1 and CDR2 sequences are SNHLY and FYNNEI. The CDR3 sequence is CASSDLGGSEQFF. As DNA, the CDR3 is TGTGCCAGCAGTGACTTGGGGGGGAGTGAGCAGTTCTTC.

The chain joins TRBV28 to TRBJ1-5; no clear D. The germline CDR1 and CDR2 sequences are MDHEN and SYDVKM. The CDR3 has 14 residues. V gave up 6 bases and J gave up 5 bases, with 14 bases separating them. The CDR3 loop is CASSSLGSDQPQHF. In DNA form, the CDR3 reads TGTGCCAGCAGCTCCTTGGGGTCTGATCAGCCCCAGCATTTT. The full variable domain, its missing parts supplied by reference TRBV28 and TRBJ1-5, is DVKVTQSSRYLVKRTGEKVFLECVQDMDHENMFWYRQDPGLGLRLIYFSYDVKMKEKGDIPEGYSVSREKKERFSLILESASTNQTSMYLCASSSLGSDQPQHFGDGTRLSIL.

The V call is TRBV27, the J call TRBJ1-5; D uncertain. V dropped 6 bases and J dropped 3 bases, with 12 bases sitting between them. Per germline, CDR1 MNHEY and CDR2 SMNVEV (reference sequence). The CDR3 is 14 residues long. The CDR3 DNA follows: TGTGCCAGCAGCCTACATCGGACCAATCAGCCCCAGCATTTT. The encoded protein is CASSLHRTNQPQHF.

Note on this clone: A much bigger clone sits one base away, suggesting this may be a read error. The chain is built from TRBV13 and TRBJ1-1; D gene uncertain. This CDR3 contains 13 residues. V lost 2 bases and J 1 base, leaving 5 bases between the germline ends. Germline V gives CDR1 PRHDT, CDR2 FYEKMQ (reference sequence). The CDR3 reads CASSLKGNTEAFF. The CDR3 nucleotides read TGTGCCAGCAGCTTAAAGGGGAACACTGAAGCTTTCTTT.

In its sample, this clone was seen a few times. The V call is TRBV6-6, the J call TRBJ1-6; D gene uncertain. CDR3 length: 16 amino acids. Germline V gives CDR1 MNHNY, CDR2 SVGAGI (reference sequence). Trimming cost V 3 bases and J 8 bases, with 17 bases left between them. Here the CDR3 reads CASSYFLTDGDSPLHF. Here the CDR3 DNA reads TGTGCCAGCAGTTATTTCCTAACAGATGGGGATTCACCCCTCCACTTT.

Only one count was recorded for this clone. The CDR3: CASSLGPFGANTEAFF. CDR3 in DNA: TGCGCCAGCTCACTTGGACCATTTGGGGCTAACACTGAAGCTTTCTTT. The chain combines TRBV5-1 with TRBJ1-1, with a tentative D call TRBD1 (5 bases). This CDR3 has 16 residues. Germline assignment: CDR1 SGHRS and CDR2 YFSETQ. V lost 7 bases and J 2 bases, leaving 21 bases between the germline ends.

The V and J genes are TRBV14 and TRBJ2-1, with 7 bases identical to TRBD2. Germline V lookup: CDR1 SGHDN, CDR2 FVKESK. The CDR3 has 17 residues. V shed 2 bases, J shed 3 bases, and the junction held 10 bases outside the gene matches. CDR3 DNA: TGTGCCAGCAGCCAACCACTCGGGGGGATGGTCTACAATGAGCAGTTCTTC. Protein: CASSQPLGGMVYNEQFF.

The chain couples TRBV29-1 to TRBJ1-5; tentative D call: TRBD1 (5 bases). From germline, CDR1 is SQVTM and CDR2 ANQGSEA. V was shortened by 6 bases and J by 6 bases, with 12 bases between the two germline ends. CDR3 length: 12 amino acids. The CDR3 sequence is CSVAGTGQPQHF. CDR3 coding DNA: TGCAGCGTAGCAGGGACGGGTCAGCCCCAGCATTTT.

In the case of this clone: Given a much more abundant clone one base away, this may be a read error. Additional DNA sequences in this sample encode the identical CDR3. The chain employs TRBV2 and TRBJ1-1; no clear D. V was pared by 6 bases and J by 2 bases, with 10 bases between. The CDR3 contains 13 residues. The V gene's germline CDR1 is SNHLY and CDR2 FYNNEI. The CDR3 DNA follows: TGTGCCAGCAGCGCCGGGGTTAACACTGAAGCTTTCTTT. It encodes CASSAGVNTEAFF.

The V call is TRBV10-3, the J call TRBJ1-2; TRBD1 matches at 7 bases. V lost 4 bases, J lost 1 base, and 0 bases stayed unmatched. The germline gives CDR1 ENHRY, CDR2 SYGVKD. The CDR3 sequence is 13 residues long. CDR3 nucleotides: TGTGCCATCAGTGGACAGGGTAACTATGGCTACACCTTC. This codes for CAISGQGNYGYTF.

In the case of this clone: This may arise from a read error, as a much more abundant clone is one base away. This specimen includes other DNA sequences encoding the same CDR3. The rearrangement uses TRBV7-9 and TRBJ1-1; no firm D call. Deletions cut 2 bases from V and 3 bases from J, with 7 bases between. Germline V gene sequence: CDR1 SEHNR, CDR2 FQNEAQ (reference sequence). The CDR3 covers 13 residues. The CDR3 spells CASSLRRDTEAFF. The CDR3 coding sequence is TGTGCCAGCAGCTTAAGACGGGACACTGAAGCTTTCTTT. Full variable domain (rest looked up from reference TRBV7-9 and TRBJ1-1): DTGVSQNPRHKITKRGQNVTFRCDPISEHNRLYWYRQTLGQGPEFLTYFQNEAQLEKSRLLSDRFSAERPKGSFSTLEIQRTEQGDSAMYLCASSLRRDTEAFFGQGTRLTVV.

A few counts support this clone. This sequence joins TRBV4-1 and TRBJ2-2, with D uncertain. Trimming took off 6 bases at V and 2 bases at J, with 13 bases between the two ends. CDR3 length: 15 amino acids. CDR1 and CDR2 (germline): MGHRA, YSYEKL. The CDR3 region is CASRRTVLNTGELFF. CDR3 in DNA: TGCGCCAGCAGGCGTACAGTACTCAACACCGGGGAGCTGTTTTTT.

The rearrangement joins TRBV5-1 to TRBJ2-5; 16 bases fit TRBD2. V was pared by 4 bases and J by 3 bases, with 12 bases of the junction left unmatched. The CDR3 contains 19 residues. CDR1 SGHRS and CDR2 YFSETQ come from the germline V gene. Here the CDR3 reads CASSRSLGLAGGPKETQYF. The CDR3 region has the DNA TGCGCCAGCAGCCGGAGCCTGGGACTAGCGGGAGGGCCCAAAGAGACCCAGTACTTC.

V is TRBV30 and J is TRBJ2-7; D is perhaps TRBD1 (6 bases). This CDR3 has 11 residues. Germline CDR1 reads GTSNPN; CDR2 reads SVGIG (reference sequence). The CDR3 DNA reads as TGTGGAGGGGGTGATTTATACGAGCAGTACTTC. Translated, it gives CGGGDLYEQYF.

CDR3 nucleotides: TGCGCCAGCAGCTCTGGACTAGCGGGAATGTTAGCCAACGTCCTGACTTTC. Residues: CASSSGLAGMLANVLTF. This chain joins TRBV5-1 and TRBJ2-6; 12 bases map to TRBD2. The CDR3 runs 17 residues. Germline CDR1 reads SGHRS; CDR2 reads YFSETQ. With 3 bases clipped from V and 7 bases from J, the junction kept 8 bases outside the gene matches.

CDR3 sequence: CASSFRSSTMNTEAFF. CDR3 DNA sequence: TGCGCCAGCAGCTTTCGGTCTTCGACCATGAACACTGAAGCTTTCTTT. The chain uses TRBV5-1 and TRBJ1-1; D gene unclear. The CDR3 is made up of 16 amino acids. Germline values: CDR1 SGHRS, CDR2 YFSETQ. Trimming cost V 2 bases and J 0 bases, with 14 bases left between them.

This chain joins TRBV2 and TRBJ1-5; D uncertain. CDR3 length: 18 amino acids. Germline CDR1 and CDR2: SNHLY and FYNNEI. V lost 4 bases and J lost 0, with 19 bases in between. CDR3 region: CASSAIPNGDYSNQPQHF. The CDR3 nucleotides are TGTGCCAGCAGTGCCATCCCTAACGGGGATTATAGCAATCAGCCCCAGCATTTT.

This chain uses TRBV7-3 with TRBJ2-2, with 8 bases fitting TRBD1. Germline assignment: CDR1 SGHTA and CDR2 FQGTGA. CDR3 length equals 13 residues. V was pared by 5 bases and J by 8 bases, with 4 bases of the junction left unmatched. The CDR3 DNA sequence: TGTGCCAGCAGCGGACAGGGTGAAGGGGAGCTGTTTTTT. Translation: CASSGQGEGELFF. The full variable domain, its missing parts supplied by reference TRBV7-3 and TRBJ2-2, is GAGVSQTPSNKVTEKGKYVELRCDPISGHTALYWYRQSLGQGPEFLIYFQGTGAADDSGLPNDRFFAVRPEGSVSTLKIQRTERGDSAVYLCASSGQGEGELFFGEGSRLTVL.

The chain combines TRBV7-3 with TRBJ1-2, with 8 bases that match TRBD1. The CDR3 is made up of 15 amino acids. The germline V gene encodes CDR1 SGHTA and CDR2 FQGTGA. Unmatched junction bases numbered 7, after V lost 3 bases and J lost 4 bases. CDR3 protein: CASSFAGGPSYGYTF. CDR3 in DNA: TGTGCCAGCAGCTTCGCAGGGGGCCCCTCCTATGGCTACACCTTC.

The rearrangement uses TRBV27 and TRBJ2-6, with D unclear. The CDR3 runs to 13 residues. Trimming shortened V by 7 bases and J by 0 bases, and 4 bases separated the two germline ends. Germline lookup yields CDR1 MNHEY and CDR2 SMNVEV (reference sequence). The CDR3 DNA reads as TGTGCCAGCAAAATCTCTGGGGCCAACGTCCTGACTTTC. Protein sequence: CASKISGANVLTF.